The next 12 T cell receptor beta chains were all read from a single sample in a study of blood T cells in healthy people across ages. With a J-beta primer mix and a sample-barcoded 5' primer, a second PCR ran about 7 to 12 cycles. TCRdb reanalysed the 5' RACE reads using MiXCR and keeps one entry per CDR3 protein. The sample lists about 1.8 million distinct CDR3 sequences, around 50% occurring once. Sequenced input: blood. These TCRs come from a woman between 40 and 55 years old in good health.

The rearrangement joins TRBV5-5 to TRBJ1-2, with TRBD1 matching over 11 bases. V gave up 7 bases and J gave up 0 bases; unmatched junction bases: 8. The CDR3 runs to 16 residues. Looked up from germline, CDR1 is SGHKS and CDR2 is YYEKEE (reference sequence). This CDR3 is CASGRGQGASNYGYTF. CDR3 DNA sequence: TGTGCCAGCGGCCGAGGACAGGGGGCATCTAACTATGGCTACACCTTC.

V gene TRBV6-2 or TRBV6-3 combines with J gene TRBJ2-5; 10 positions agree with TRBD2. The CDR3 has 14 residues. After removal of 8 bases from V and 4 bases from J, the junction contained 7 bases not matched to a gene. Looked up from germline, CDR1 is MNHEY and CDR2 is SVGEGT. The CDR3 nucleotides read TGTGCCAGCCACCTAGCGGGGGATAGAGAGACCCAGTACTTC. It codes for CASHLAGDRETQYF.

V and J are TRBV2 and TRBJ2-1; a possible D gene is TRBD2 (6 bases). The CDR3 totals 15 residues. Deletions cut 7 bases from V and 0 bases from J, with 13 bases between. Germline V gene lookup returns CDR1 SNHLY and CDR2 FYNNEI. Written as DNA, the CDR3 is TGTGCCAGCACTGAGGCGGGGAGCTCCTACAATGAGCAGTTCTTC. As protein: CASTEAGSSYNEQFF.

This clonotype turned up a few times. The chain couples TRBV6-2 or TRBV6-3 to TRBJ2-1; D gene uncertain. Germline V CDR1 and CDR2: MNHEY, SVGEGT. This CDR3 has 13 residues. V was pared by 7 bases and J by 1 base, with 8 bases between. The DNA of the CDR3 is TGTGCCAGCAAAACCACGTCCTACAATGAGCAGTTCTTC. Its translation is CASKTTSYNEQFF.

This clonotype was recorded a few times. This rearrangement joins TRBV28 to TRBJ2-3; D uncertain. This CDR3 has 13 amino acids. Trimming pared 8 bases from V and 2 bases from J, leaving 11 bases between. Per the germline V gene, CDR1 is MDHEN and CDR2 is SYDVKM. CDR3 protein: CASLGPNTDTQYF. CDR3 DNA: TGTGCCAGCCTCGGTCCAAACACAGATACGCAGTATTTT. The entire variable domain, with the rest obtained from reference TRBV28 and TRBJ2-3, is as follows: DVKVTQSSRYLVKRTGEKVFLECVQDMDHENMFWYRQDPGLGLRLIYFSYDVKMKEKGDIPEGYSVSREKKERFSLILESASTNQTSMYLCASLGPNTDTQYFGPGTRLTVL.

The genes are TRBV7-2 and TRBJ2-3; possible D gene TRBD1, 6 bases. Germline V gives CDR1 SGHTA, CDR2 FQGNSA. CDR3 size: 14 residues. With 5 bases removed from V and 2 bases from J, the gap between germline ends came to 11 bases. The CDR3 is CASSEPGHTDTQYF. The CDR3 coding sequence is TGTGCCAGCAGCGAACCGGGACACACAGATACGCAGTATTTT.

This clonotype was counted between two and nine times. CDR3 sequence (DNA): TGCGCCAGCAGCTTGGGGAGCCAGGCCGCGGGTCAGCCCCAGCATTTT. Amino acid sequence: CASSLGSQAAGQPQHF. The J gene is TRBJ1-5, the V gene TRBV5-1; D is unresolved. V lost 0 bases to trimming and J lost 6 bases, with 16 bases between them. This CDR3 contains 16 residues. In germline, CDR1 is SGHRS, CDR2 YFSETQ.

The chain employs TRBV5-6 and TRBJ2-7, with TRBD2 matching 7 bases. CDR3 size: 16 residues. Germline values: CDR1 SGHDT, CDR2 YYEEEE. V trimming: 4 bases; J trimming: 4 bases; junction bases outside the gene matches: 14. CDR3 bases: TGTGCCAGCAGCCCCTGGGGGGGGGACCTCAAGTACGAGCAGTACTTC. It encodes CASSPWGGDLKYEQYF.

The rearrangement joins TRBV6-5 to TRBJ2-3, with unresolved D. V was trimmed by 5 bases and J by 2 bases, leaving 14 bases between them. Germline values: CDR1 MNHEY, CDR2 SVGAGI. The CDR3 covers 15 residues. The DNA of the CDR3 is TGTGCCAGCAGTCTCTCGGTGGCCTACACAGATACGCAGTATTTT. Translation: CASSLSVAYTDTQYF.

J is TRBJ2-3 and V is TRBV10-3, with unresolved D. Per germline, CDR1 ENHRY and CDR2 SYGVKD. CDR3 length: 13 residues. The V and J ends lost 2 bases and 2 bases respectively, with 5 bases between them. CDR3 loop: CAISETVTDTQYF. The CDR3 DNA reads as TGTGCCATCAGTGAGACTGTCACAGATACGCAGTATTTT.

This clonotype has more than one count but fewer than ten. This rearrangement joins TRBV6-5 to TRBJ1-2; D gene uncertain. There are 14 residues in the CDR3. V lost 2 bases, J lost 1 base, and 8 bases lay in between. Germline-derived CDR1 and CDR2 are MNHEY and SVGAGI. The CDR3 protein is CASSYGPNNYGYTF. In DNA form, the CDR3 reads TGTGCCAGCAGTTACGGGCCGAATAACTATGGCTACACCTTC.

This clonotype appeared a few times. This CDR3 reads CSARDYGAPDTSPLHF. CDR3 sequence (DNA): TGCAGTGCTAGAGATTACGGGGCCCCAGACACTTCACCCCTCCACTTT. The rearrangement links TRBV20-1 to TRBJ1-6; D is possibly TRBD1 (5 bases). With 0 bases removed from V and 9 bases from J, the gap between germline ends came to 18 bases. This CDR3 region has 16 residues. Germline-derived CDR1 and CDR2 are DFQATT and SNEGSKA (reference sequence).